Listed here are 18 T cell receptor beta chains from one sample, sequenced in a study of CD8+ T cells in alopecia areata. Sequencing templates came from extracted RNA that was reverse transcribed into cDNA. This table comes from immunoSEQ multiplex PCR, and its TCRdb copy is limited to in-frame clones, with some not included. This table has approximately 170,000 clones, around three fifths appearing once. Treatment specified: oral pan-JAK inhibitor, 5-10 mg twice daily. The sequencing used CD4+ T cells sorted from blood, collected at week 24, from a patient treated with tofacitinib. All receptors come from a human donor with alopecia areata.

This clone appeared a few times. This chain uses TRBV5-1 with TRBJ1-2; D call uncertain. Trimming took 0 bases from V and 6 from J, leaving 12 bases between them. The CDR3 extends over 14 amino acids. Germline lookup yields CDR1 SGHRS and CDR2 YFSETQ. In nucleotides, the CDR3 is TGCGCCAGCAGCTTGGGTTCGGATACGCATGGCTACACCTTC. Encoded protein: CASSLGSDTHGYTF.

The chain has TRBV6-6 and TRBJ2-3; D is unclear. V lost 0 bases to trimming and J lost 6 bases, with 13 bases between them. The CDR3 consists of 15 residues. The V gene's germline CDR1 is MNHNY and CDR2 SVGAGI (reference sequence). The CDR3 loop reads CASSYSGSHGDTQYF. DNA for the CDR3: TGTGCCAGCAGTTACTCGGGCAGCCATGGGGATACGCAGTATTTT.

This clone was counted only a few times. The chain uses TRBV29-1 and TRBJ2-5; TRBD2 agrees at 9 bases. Trimming cost V 3 bases and J 2 bases; bases outside gene matches: 7. The CDR3 sequence is 15 residues long. Germline CDR1 SQVTM, CDR2 ANQGSEA. The CDR3 DNA follows: TGCAGCGTTGACCCCCTAGCGGGGAGACAAGAGACCCAGTACTTC. This gives the protein CSVDPLAGRQETQYF.

This clone was recorded a few times. V gene TRBV5-6 combines with J gene TRBJ2-1, with D perhaps being TRBD1 or TRBD2 (5 bases each). Germline lookup yields CDR1 SGHDT and CDR2 YYEEEE. The length of the CDR3 is 13 residues. Trimming stripped 6 bases from V and 4 bases from J, with 11 bases between. The CDR3 nucleotides read TGTGCCAGCACCCGGGACCGATACAATGAGCAGTTCTTC. It is translated as CASTRDRYNEQFF.

The chain links TRBV30 to TRBJ2-7; D is undetermined. Germline V gene sequence: CDR1 GTSNPN, CDR2 SVGIG (reference sequence). With 2 bases removed from V and 3 bases from J, the gap between germline ends came to 11 bases. The CDR3 extends over 13 amino acids. The CDR3: CAWSRVRNYEQYF. The CDR3 DNA reads TGTGCCTGGAGTAGGGTCCGGAACTACGAGCAGTACTTC.

This chain joins TRBV30 and TRBJ2-3, with D unclear. The CDR3 runs to 15 residues. Looked up from germline, CDR1 is GTSNPN and CDR2 is SVGIG (reference sequence). Trimming removed 0 bases from V and 0 bases from J, with 10 bases in between. DNA for the CDR3: TGTGCCTGGAGTGTAGTACGGATTAGCACAGATACGCAGTATTTT. It codes for CAWSVVRISTDTQYF.

The J gene is TRBJ1-2, the V gene TRBV5-1; possible D gene TRBD1, 6 bases. V lost 4 bases to trimming and J lost 4 bases, with 17 bases between them. Germline-derived CDR1 and CDR2 are SGHRS and YFSETQ. The CDR3 length is 15 residues. CDR3 DNA: TGCGCCAGCAGCGGAGTCAACAGGGTGCCCTATGGCTACACCTTC. The encoded protein is CASSGVNRVPYGYTF.

V is TRBV7-9 and J is TRBJ1-1; D is ambiguous. Trimming cost V 5 bases and J 3 bases, with 16 bases left between them. CDR3 length equals 15 residues. Germline CDR1 is SEHNR and CDR2 is FQNEAQ (reference sequence). The chain's CDR3 is CASSPPWVGDTEAFF. CDR3 nucleotides: TGTGCCAGCAGCCCCCCGTGGGTGGGAGACACTGAAGCTTTCTTT.

The CDR3 nucleotides read TGTGCCTGGGGTCATAATGGACTAGCGGTCTTCTCTGGGGCCAACGTCCTGACTTTC. Its translation is CAWGHNGLAVFSGANVLTF. The chain links TRBV30 to TRBJ2-6; 10 nucleotides agree with TRBD2. The V and J ends lost 5 bases and 0 bases, in that order; junction bases with no gene match: 13. This CDR3 spans 19 amino acids. In germline, CDR1 is GTSNPN, CDR2 SVGIG (reference sequence).

Concerning this clone itself: The junction and the germline gene differ at one end; a read error may be behind it. This chain links TRBV7-9 with TRBJ1-2; tentatively, D is TRBD1 (5 bases). The CDR3 is 11 residues long. Germline lookup yields CDR1 SEHNR and CDR2 FQNEAQ (reference sequence). The CDR3 nucleotides are TGTGCCAGCAGTTCCGGGGGACCGACAGTCTTC. This codes for CASSSGGPTVF. Full variable domain (outside the CDR3, taken from reference TRBV7-9 and TRBJ1-2): DTGVSQNPRHKITKRGQNVTFRCDPISEHNRLYWYRQTLGQGPEFLTYFQNEAQLEKSRLLSDRFSAERPKGSFSTLEIQRTEQGDSAMYLCASSSGGPTVFGSGTRLTVV.

This rearrangement joins TRBV6-5 to TRBJ1-1; no clear D gene. The CDR3 extends over 13 amino acids. Trimming took off 6 bases at V and 3 bases at J, with 11 bases between the two ends. Germline V gives CDR1 MNHEY, CDR2 SVGAGI. The CDR3 DNA follows: TGTGCCAGCAGCCACCGTACGGACACTGAAGCTTTCTTT. As protein: CASSHRTDTEAFF.

The chain employs TRBV29-1 and TRBJ1-1; no reliable D call. Germline-derived CDR1 and CDR2 are SQVTM and ANQGSEA. This CDR3 is built from 14 residues. Trimming shortened V by 1 base and J by 1 base, and 10 bases separated the two germline ends. This CDR3 reads CSVEVWQKNTEAFF. The CDR3 DNA reads TGCAGCGTTGAAGTCTGGCAGAAGAACACTGAAGCTTTCTTT. Looking up the rest from reference TRBV29-1 and TRBJ1-1 gives the full variable domain: SAVISQKPSRDICQRGTSLTIQCQVDSQVTMMFWYRQQPGQSLTLIATANQGSEATYESGFVIDKFPISRPNLTFSTLTVSNMSPEDSSIYLCSVEVWQKNTEAFFGQGTRLTVV.

The chain combines TRBV4-1 with TRBJ2-2, with 8 nucleotides matching TRBD2. The CDR3 covers 17 residues. Germline CDR1 is MGHRA and CDR2 is YSYEKL. V was pared by 1 base and J by 4 bases, with 8 bases of the junction left unmatched. CDR3 nucleotide sequence: TGCGCCAGCAGCCAAGTTGCGGGGACTAGGGCCACCGGGGAGCTGTTTTTT. This sequence encodes CASSQVAGTRATGELFF.

This clone has more than one count but fewer than ten. The J gene is TRBJ1-1, the V gene TRBV29-1; D is unclear. The germline V gene encodes CDR1 SQVTM and CDR2 ANQGSEA. The length of the CDR3 is 12 residues. Trimming cost V 6 bases and J 11 bases, with 19 bases left between them. CDR3: CSVTPSLPEAFF. As DNA, the CDR3 is TGCAGCGTGACCCCATCTTTACCCGAGGCTTTCTTT.

CDR3 amino acids: CASSTGQGGSNEKLFF. The CDR3 DNA reads as TGCGCCAGCAGCACGGGACAGGGGGGAAGTAATGAAAAACTGTTTTTT. This chain joins TRBV5-1 and TRBJ1-4, with TRBD1 matching 11 bases. The CDR3 is 16 amino acids. The V gene end was trimmed by 4 bases and the J gene end by 4 bases; junction bases not matched to a gene: 6. From germline, CDR1 is SGHRS and CDR2 YFSETQ.

The V gene is TRBV19, the J gene TRBJ2-6; 9 nucleotides agree with TRBD1. The J segment lost 4 bases and the V segment lost 9 bases, leaving 7 bases of the junction unmatched. CDR1 is LNHDA and CDR2 is SQIVND in the germline V gene (reference sequence). The length of the CDR3 is 15 residues. The CDR3 spells CASRTGASGANVLTF. CDR3 DNA sequence: TGTGCCAGCAGGACAGGGGCTTCCGGGGCCAACGTCCTGACTTTC.

V gene TRBV25-1 combines with J gene TRBJ2-2; 7 bases line up with TRBD1. CDR3 length: 12 amino acids. Germline CDR1 is MGHDK and CDR2 is SYGVNS. J lost 8 bases, V lost 11 bases, and 8 bases had no gene match. CDR3 amino acids: CAARQGSGELFF. CDR3 nucleotides: TGTGCCGCCAGACAGGGTTCGGGGGAGCTGTTTTTT.

This clone was seen once. The chain recombines TRBV7-3 with TRBJ2-1, with unresolved D. V lost 2 bases to trimming and J lost 4 bases, with 18 bases between them. Germline V gives CDR1 SGHTA, CDR2 FQGTGA. This CDR3 is 17 amino acids long. CDR3 region: CASSLLSVKGSYNEQFF. CDR3 bases: TGTGCCAGCAGCTTACTTTCGGTGAAGGGAAGTTACAATGAGCAGTTCTTC.